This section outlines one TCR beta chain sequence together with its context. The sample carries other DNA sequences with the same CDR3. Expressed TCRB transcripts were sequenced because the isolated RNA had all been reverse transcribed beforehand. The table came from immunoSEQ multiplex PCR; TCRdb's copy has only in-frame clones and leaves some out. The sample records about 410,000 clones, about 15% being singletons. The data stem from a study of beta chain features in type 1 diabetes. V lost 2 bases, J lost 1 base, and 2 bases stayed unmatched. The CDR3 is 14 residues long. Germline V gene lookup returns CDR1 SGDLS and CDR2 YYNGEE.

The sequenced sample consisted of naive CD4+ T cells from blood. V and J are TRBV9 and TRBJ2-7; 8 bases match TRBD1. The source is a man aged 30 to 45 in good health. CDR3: CASSVDRGSYEQYF. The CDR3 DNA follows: TGTGCCAGCAGCGTCGACAGGGGATCCTACGAGCAGTACTTC.